This section outlines one T cell receptor (beta chain) sequence together with its context. As every portion of the isolated RNA was reverse transcribed, the sequencing read expressed TCRB transcripts. Deep immunoSEQ sequencing covered naive, central memory and regulatory T cell samples. Libraries were prepared by immunoSEQ multiplex PCR; TCRdb keeps only in-frame clonotypes and omits some of them. The sample contains 860,000 or so clones, roughly a sixth of which appear only once. This sample is part of a study of beta chain features in type 1 diabetes. CDR1 and CDR2 (germline): SGHRS, YFSETQ. The CDR3 runs 15 residues. V was pared by 1 base and J by 0 bases, with 11 bases between. It was one heparinised blood draw, averaging about 0.12 L, that each donor gave.

The receptor was derived from a woman younger than 30 in good health. Sequenced sample: naive CD4+ T cells from blood. This chain joins TRBV5-1 and TRBJ2-7; D is undetermined. The CDR3 bases are TGCGCCAGCAGCTTGAGTCCGGATAGCTCCTACGAGCAGTACTTC. The encoded protein is CASSLSPDSSYEQYF.